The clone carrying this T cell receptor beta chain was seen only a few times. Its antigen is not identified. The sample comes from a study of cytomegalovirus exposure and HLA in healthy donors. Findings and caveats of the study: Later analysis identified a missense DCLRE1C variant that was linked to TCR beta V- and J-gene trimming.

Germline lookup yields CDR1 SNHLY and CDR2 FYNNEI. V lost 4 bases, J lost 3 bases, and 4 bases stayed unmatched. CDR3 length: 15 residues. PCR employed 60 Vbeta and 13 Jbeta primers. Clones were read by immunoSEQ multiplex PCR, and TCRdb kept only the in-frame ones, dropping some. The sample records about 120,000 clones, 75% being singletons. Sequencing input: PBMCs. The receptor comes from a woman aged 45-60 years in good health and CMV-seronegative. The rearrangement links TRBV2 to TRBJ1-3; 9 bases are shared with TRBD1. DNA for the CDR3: TGTGCCAGCAGTGCCGGGACAGGGTATGGAAACACCATATATTTT. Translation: CASSAGTGYGNTIYF. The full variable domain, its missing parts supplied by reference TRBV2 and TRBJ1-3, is EPEVTQTPSHQVTQMGQEVILRCVPISNHLYFYWYRQILGQKVEFLVSFYNNEISEKSEIFDDQFSVERPDGSNFTLKIRSTKLEDSAMYFCASSAGTGYGNTIYFGEGSWLTVV.